This T cell receptor beta chain was found in a study of OX40 agonist ivuxolimab in advanced cancers. Study-wide background: The patients got ivuxolimab, which is an agonistic anti-OX40 (CD134) antibody. Study outcomes and limitations: Specificity for antigen went undetermined in the expanded peripheral T cells. A proportion of nonresponders additionally exhibited low normalized T-cell clonal expansion. More expanded clones were found, on average, in CD8+ than in CD4+ T cells.

Worth noting for this clone: Its antigen is not known. A junction end diverges from the germline sequence, so it may reflect a read error.

TCRdb's copy holds only in-frame clones and misses some; the assay was immunoSEQ multiplex PCR. This table has about 68,000 clones, about 83% appearing once. This CDR3 is built from 13 residues. Germline V gives CDR1 MNHNS, CDR2 SASEGT. This receptor was taken from an adult with an advanced solid tumor such as melanoma, head and neck, liver or kidney cancer. This specimen was CD4+ or CD8+ T cells sorted from blood, taken in a trial of the OX40 agonist ivuxolimab. This chain links TRBV6-1 with TRBJ1-1, with 10 nucleotides matching TRBD1. The CDR3 nucleotides are TGTGCCGGCAGAGGGACAGGGGAGGCTGAAGCTTTCTTT. Translation: CAGRGTGEAEAFF.